The TCR beta chain under discussion was sequenced for a study of shared clonotypes between healthy human individuals. This table comes from immunoSEQ multiplex PCR, and its TCRdb copy is limited to in-frame clones, with some not included. The sample holds hundreds of thousands of clones, 90% to 96% seen once. Looked up from germline, CDR1 is SGHDT and CDR2 is YYEEEE. V shed 2 bases and J 9 bases; nucleotides not matched to a gene: 8. The CDR3 consists of 15 residues. Material for sequencing was naive CD4+ T cells sorted from blood. The subset is: CD45RA+ positively selected. The rearrangement links TRBV5-6 to TRBJ2-1, with 10 bases matching TRBD2. This clonotype was obtained from a woman aged 25 to 39 in good health. The CDR3, as DNA: TGTGCCAGCAGCTTTACCCTAGCGGGAGTGCGTGAGCAGTTCTTC. Amino acid sequence: CASSFTLAGVREQFF. The complete variable domain, with remaining parts taken from reference TRBV5-6 and TRBJ2-1, reads DAGVTQSPTHLIKTRGQQVTLRCSPKSGHDTVSWYQQALGQGPQFIFQYYEEEERQRGNFPDRFSGHQFPNYSSELNVNALLLGDSALYLCASSFTLAGVREQFFGPGTRLTVL.